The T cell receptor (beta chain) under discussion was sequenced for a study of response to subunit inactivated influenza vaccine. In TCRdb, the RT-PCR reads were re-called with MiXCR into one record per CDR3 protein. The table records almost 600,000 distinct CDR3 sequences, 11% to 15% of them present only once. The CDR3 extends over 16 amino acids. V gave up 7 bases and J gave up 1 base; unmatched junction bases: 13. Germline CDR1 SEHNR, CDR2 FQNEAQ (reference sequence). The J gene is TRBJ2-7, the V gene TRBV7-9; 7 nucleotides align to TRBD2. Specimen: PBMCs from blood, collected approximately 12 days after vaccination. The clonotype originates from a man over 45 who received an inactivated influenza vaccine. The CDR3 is CASNNGEASGSYEQYF. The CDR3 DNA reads TGTGCCAGCAACAATGGGGAGGCTAGCGGTTCCTACGAGCAGTACTTC.